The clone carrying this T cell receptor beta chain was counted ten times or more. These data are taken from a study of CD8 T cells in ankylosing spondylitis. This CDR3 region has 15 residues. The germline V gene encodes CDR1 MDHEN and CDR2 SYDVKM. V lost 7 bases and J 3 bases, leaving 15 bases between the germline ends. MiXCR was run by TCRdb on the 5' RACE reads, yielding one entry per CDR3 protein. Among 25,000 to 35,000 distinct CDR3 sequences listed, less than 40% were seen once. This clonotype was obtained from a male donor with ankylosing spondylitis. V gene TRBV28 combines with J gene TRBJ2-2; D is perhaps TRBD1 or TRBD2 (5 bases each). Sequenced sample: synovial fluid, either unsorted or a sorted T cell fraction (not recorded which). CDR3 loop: CASTPSGTDTGELFF. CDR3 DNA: TGTGCCAGCACCCCTTCGGGGACGGACACCGGGGAGCTGTTTTTT.